These T cell receptor beta chains were read from a single sample in a study of T cell repertoires in cytomegalovirus infection. TCRdb ran MiXCR on the reads and lists one entry per CDR3 protein. The sample includes about a million distinct CDR3 sequences, around 30% of them seen just once. Their target antigens are unknown. The sequencing here drew on cultured CD8+ T cells from PBMCs, taken from culture after CMV antigen stimulation. The receptors originated from a human donor in good health (CMV status not recorded). Some clones in this sample may be carry-over from other donors' samples. Both conserved end residues are part of each CDR3. The order of the fields is V gene, clone size, D gene, J gene, CDR3 protein, CDR3 DNA. D genes are given only for firm matches. Part of the rows lack a size; the others show once, few, many or a class for expanded clones.

TRBV5-1	.	.	TRBJ2-1	CASSFRGPANEQFF	TGCGCCAGCAGCTTCCGAGGCCCCGCGAATGAGCAGTTCTTC
TRBV28	.	TRBD1	TRBJ1-4	CASSRDRVNEKLFF	TGTGCCAGCAGCCGGGACAGGGTTAATGAAAAACTGTTTTTT
TRBV28	.	TRBD2	TRBJ2-5	CASSSGTSGLETQYF	TGTGCCAGCAGTTCCGGGACTAGCGGGTTAGAGACCCAGTACTTC
TRBV7-2	many	TRBD1	TRBJ1-2	CASSLYRDRGGPYGYTF	TGTGCCAGCAGCTTATACCGGGACAGGGGTGGGCCCTATGGCTACACCTTC
TRBV20-1	few	TRBD1	TRBJ1-6	CSAGDRGPSPLHF	TGCAGTGCTGGGGACAGGGGTCCGTCACCCCTCCACTTT
TRBV6-1	.	.	TRBJ2-5	CASSVWRADQETQYF	TGTGCCAGCAGTGTTTGGAGGGCAGACCAAGAGACCCAGTACTTC
TRBV12-3/TRBV12-4	many	.	TRBJ2-7	CASSLWGGAYEQYF	TGTGCCAGCAGTTTATGGGGGGGGGCGTACGAGCAGTACTTC
TRBV20-1	.	.	TRBJ1-5	CSASEQISNQPQHF	TGCAGTGCTAGTGAACAGATTAGCAATCAGCCCCAGCATTTT
TRBV14	.	TRBD1	TRBJ2-7	CASSQIDRGEQYF	TGTGCCAGCAGCCAGATAGACAGGGGCGAGCAGTACTTC
TRBV4-1	few	TRBD2	TRBJ2-1	CASSQAGAGDYNEQFF	TGCGCCAGCAGCCAAGCTGGAGCGGGGGACTACAATGAGCAGTTCTTC
TRBV7-6	many	TRBD2	TRBJ2-2	CASSLGGGPTGELFF	TGTGCCAGCAGCTTAGGCGGGGGGCCCACCGGGGAGCTGTTTTTT
TRBV3-1	.	.	TRBJ1-2	CASSQEVTGYGYTF	TGTGCCAGCAGCCAAGAGGTGACAGGCTATGGCTACACCTTC
TRBV19	.	.	TRBJ1-5	CASQGQGLQPQHF	TGTGCCAGCCAGGGGCAGGGACTTCAGCCCCAGCATTTT
TRBV27	.	.	TRBJ2-7	CASSLGGGFVYEQYF	TGTGCCAGCAGTCTGGGGGGTGGTTTTGTCTACGAGCAGTACTTC
TRBV27	few	.	TRBJ2-7	CASMPLMGPLNEQYF	TGTGCCAGCATGCCCTTAATGGGACCGCTGAACGAGCAGTACTTC
TRBV7-9	.	.	TRBJ2-5	CASQEDPWESQYF	TGTGCCAGCCAAGAGGACCCCTGGGAGAGCCAGTACTTC
TRBV6-6	.	TRBD2	TRBJ2-7	CASSVPGTGAGEQYF	TGTGCCAGCAGTGTCCCCGGGACGGGAGCGGGGGAGCAGTACTTC
TRBV7-9	.	.	TRBJ2-3	CASSLSRGPADTQYF	TGTGCCAGCAGCTTAAGTCGGGGCCCCGCGGATACGCAGTATTTT
TRBV2	.	TRBD2	TRBJ2-1	CASSESGLAGGYEQFF	TGTGCCAGCAGTGAATCGGGACTAGCGGGGGGATATGAGCAGTTCTTC
TRBV12-3/TRBV12-4	.	TRBD2	TRBJ2-1	CASSGLAGGYFGNEQFF	TGTGCCAGCAGCGGACTAGCGGGGGGATATTTCGGCAATGAGCAGTTCTTC
TRBV7-2	many	.	TRBJ2-1	CASSLTQGSYNEQFF	TGTGCCAGCAGCTTAACGCAGGGTTCCTACAATGAGCAGTTCTTC
TRBV7-2	many	.	TRBJ2-6	CASSRSGSGANVLTF	TGTGCCAGCAGCCGTTCTGGCTCTGGGGCCAACGTCCTGACTTTC
TRBV19	few	TRBD1	TRBJ1-5	CASSWGTGNNQPQHF	TGTGCCAGTAGTTGGGGGACAGGGAACAATCAGCCCCAGCATTTT
TRBV7-9	few	.	TRBJ2-5	CASTGTPQETQYF	TGTGCCAGCACGGGGACACCCCAAGAGACCCAGTACTTC
TRBV19	.	TRBD1	TRBJ1-1	CASSRRQGSNTEAFF	TGTGCCAGTAGTAGAAGACAGGGCTCGAACACTGAAGCTTTCTTT
TRBV6-1	.	TRBD1	TRBJ1-4	CASGQGFEKLFF	TGTGCCAGCGGACAGGGGTTTGAAAAACTGTTTTTT
TRBV27	.	.	TRBJ2-3	CASSWVGADTQYF	TGTGCCAGCAGTTGGGTGGGAGCAGATACGCAGTATTTT
TRBV29-1	.	TRBD1	TRBJ2-7	CSVEDPWTGDGDEQYF	TGCAGCGTTGAAGATCCGTGGACAGGGGACGGAGACGAGCAGTACTTC
TRBV6-2/TRBV6-3	.	TRBD1	TRBJ1-2	CASSATGGRGYTF	TGTGCCAGCAGTGCCACAGGGGGCAGAGGCTACACCTTC
TRBV29-1	few	.	TRBJ1-1	CSVSLVRTEAFF	TGCAGCGTGAGTTTGGTGAGGACTGAAGCTTTCTTT
TRBV15	.	TRBD1	TRBJ1-4	CATSRTRTGFDEKLFF	TGTGCCACCAGCAGAACGAGGACAGGGTTCGATGAAAAACTGTTTTTT
TRBV10-2	.	.	TRBJ2-2	CASSSWDPPVNTGELFF	TGCGCCAGCAGTTCCTGGGACCCGCCGGTAAACACCGGGGAGCTGTTTTTT
TRBV19	few	.	TRBJ2-1	CASSMGWGHNEQFF	TGTGCCAGTAGTATGGGATGGGGTCACAATGAGCAGTTCTTC
TRBV29-1	few	.	TRBJ2-1	CSVEDRGLYNEQFF	TGCAGCGTTGAAGACAGGGGACTTTACAATGAGCAGTTCTTC
TRBV24-1	.	TRBD1	TRBJ2-1	CATSDSGTGGQNEQFF	TGTGCCACCAGTGATTCCGGGACAGGGGGCCAGAATGAGCAGTTCTTC
TRBV7-8	few	TRBD1	TRBJ1-6	CASSQTGASNSPLHF	TGTGCCAGCAGCCAAACAGGGGCCTCTAATTCACCCCTCCACTTT
TRBV4-1	.	.	TRBJ2-5	CASSQDPGEKGTQYF	TGCGCCAGCAGCCAAGATCCCGGGGAGAAAGGGACCCAGTACTTC